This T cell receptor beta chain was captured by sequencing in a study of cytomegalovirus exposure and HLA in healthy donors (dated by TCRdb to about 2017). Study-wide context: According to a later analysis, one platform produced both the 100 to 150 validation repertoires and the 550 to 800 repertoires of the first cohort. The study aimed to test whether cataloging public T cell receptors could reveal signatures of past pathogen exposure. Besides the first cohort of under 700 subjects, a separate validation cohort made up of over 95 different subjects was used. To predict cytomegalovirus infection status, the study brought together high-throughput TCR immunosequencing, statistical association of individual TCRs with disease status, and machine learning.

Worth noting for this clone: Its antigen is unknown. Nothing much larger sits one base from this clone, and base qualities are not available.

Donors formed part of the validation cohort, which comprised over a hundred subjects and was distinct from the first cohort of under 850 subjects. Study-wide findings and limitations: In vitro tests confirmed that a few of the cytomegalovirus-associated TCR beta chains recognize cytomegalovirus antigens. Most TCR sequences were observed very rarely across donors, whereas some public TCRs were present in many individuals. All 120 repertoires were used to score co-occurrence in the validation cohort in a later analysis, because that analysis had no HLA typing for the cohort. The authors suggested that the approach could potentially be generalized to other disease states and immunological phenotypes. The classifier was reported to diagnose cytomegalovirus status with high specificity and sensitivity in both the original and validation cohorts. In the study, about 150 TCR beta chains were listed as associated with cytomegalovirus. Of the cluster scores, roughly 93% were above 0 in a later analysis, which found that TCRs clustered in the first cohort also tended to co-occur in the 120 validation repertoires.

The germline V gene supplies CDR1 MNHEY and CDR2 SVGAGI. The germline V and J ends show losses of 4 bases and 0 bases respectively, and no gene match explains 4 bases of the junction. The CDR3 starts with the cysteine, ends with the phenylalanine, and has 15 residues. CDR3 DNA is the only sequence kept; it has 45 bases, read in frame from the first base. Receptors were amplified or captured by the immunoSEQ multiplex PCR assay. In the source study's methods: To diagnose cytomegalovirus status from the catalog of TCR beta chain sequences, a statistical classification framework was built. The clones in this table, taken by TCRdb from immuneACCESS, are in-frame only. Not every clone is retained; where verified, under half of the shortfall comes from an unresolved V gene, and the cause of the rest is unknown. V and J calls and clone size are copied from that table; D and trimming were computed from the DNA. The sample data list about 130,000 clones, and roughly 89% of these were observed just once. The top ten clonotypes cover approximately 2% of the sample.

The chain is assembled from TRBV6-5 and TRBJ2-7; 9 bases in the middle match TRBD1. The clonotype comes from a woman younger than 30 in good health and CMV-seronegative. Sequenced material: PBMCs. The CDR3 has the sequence CASSWGTGSSYEQYF. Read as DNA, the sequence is TGTGCCAGCAGTTGGGGGACAGGGAGCTCCTACGAGCAGTACTTC.